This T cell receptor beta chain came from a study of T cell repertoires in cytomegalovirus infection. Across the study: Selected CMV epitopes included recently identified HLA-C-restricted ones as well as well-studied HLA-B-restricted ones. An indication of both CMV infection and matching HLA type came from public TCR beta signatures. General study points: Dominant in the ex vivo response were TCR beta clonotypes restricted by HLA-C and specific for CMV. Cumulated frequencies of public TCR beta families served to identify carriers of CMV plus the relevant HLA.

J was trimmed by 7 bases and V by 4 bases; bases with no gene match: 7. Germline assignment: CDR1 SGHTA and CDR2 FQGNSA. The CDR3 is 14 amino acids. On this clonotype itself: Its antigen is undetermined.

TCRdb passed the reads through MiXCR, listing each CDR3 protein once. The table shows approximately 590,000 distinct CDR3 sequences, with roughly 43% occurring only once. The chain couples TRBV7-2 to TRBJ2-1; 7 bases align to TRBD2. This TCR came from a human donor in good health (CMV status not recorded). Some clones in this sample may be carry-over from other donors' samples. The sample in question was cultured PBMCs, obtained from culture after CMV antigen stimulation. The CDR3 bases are TGTGCCAGCAGCTCCCCTGGGGAGGGAAATGAGCAGTTCTTC. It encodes CASSSPGEGNEQFF.